A single sample gave rise to the 27 T cell receptor beta chains below, sequenced in a study of cytomegalovirus exposure and HLA in healthy donors (dated by TCRdb to about 2017). The library was produced with the immunoSEQ multiplex PCR assay. The multiplex PCR relied on a mix of 60 forward primers for TCR Vbeta segments and 13 reverse primers for TCR Jbeta segments. TCRdb re-hosts the immuneACCESS table, in-frame sequences only. Its copies lack some clones; in the studies checked, an unresolved V gene accounts for under half of them, and the cause for the rest is not known. The sample table contains about 160,000 clones; only one count was recorded for roughly 83% of them. The leading ten clones occupy under 1.1% of the sample. What was sequenced was PBMCs. These receptors all come from a man aged 25 to 40 in good health and CMV-seronegative.

Here the CDR3 DNA reads TGTGCCAGCAGTGGAGAAGAAAGGGACAGCACCTTC. Translation: CASSGEERDSTF. The chain has TRBV2 and TRBJ1-2, with 7 bases fitting TRBD1. Germline loops: CDR1 SNHLY, CDR2 FYNNEI. This CDR3 is built from 12 residues. The V segment lost 4 bases and the J segment 13 bases; nucleotides outside the gene matches: 9. Using reference TRBV2 and TRBJ1-2 for the parts outside the CDR3, the full variable domain is EPEVTQTPSHQVTQMGQEVILRCVPISNHLYFYWYRQILGQKVEFLVSFYNNEISEKSEIFDDQFSVERPDGSNFTLKIRSTKLEDSAMYFCASSGEERDSTFGSGTRLTVV.

The chain combines TRBV18 with TRBJ2-6; weak D call: TRBD1 (5 bases). Germline V gene data show CDR1 as KGHSH and CDR2 as LQKENI. V was pared by 4 bases and J by 0 bases, with 13 bases between. The CDR3 has 17 residues. As DNA, the CDR3 is TGTGCCAGCTCACACGGACAAGGCCGCTCTGGGGCCAACGTCCTGACTTTC. Its translation: CASSHGQGRSGANVLTF.

V usage is TRBV5-6 and J usage is TRBJ1-2; D is undetermined. V was pared by 4 bases and J by 3 bases, with 16 bases between. This CDR3 is built from 15 residues. Germline values: CDR1 SGHDT, CDR2 YYEEEE. The chain's CDR3 is CASSPTQLGYYGYTF. The DNA of the CDR3 is TGTGCCAGCAGCCCAACCCAACTCGGGTACTATGGCTACACCTTC.

The V and J genes are TRBV9 and TRBJ2-1; 12 bases agree with TRBD1. The V gene's germline CDR1 is SGDLS and CDR2 YYNGEE. Losses at the gene ends were 2 bases for V and 3 bases for J; bases not matched to a gene: 18. The CDR3 spans 21 residues. CDR3 loop: CASSVNLGTGGLAGVYNEQFF. The CDR3 region has the DNA TGTGCCAGCAGCGTTAACCTAGGGACAGGGGGCTTAGCGGGAGTCTACAATGAGCAGTTCTTC.

The chain is built from TRBV6-5 and TRBJ2-7, with a tentative D call TRBD2 (5 bases). V shed 1 base and J shed 5 bases, with 15 bases lying between them. CDR1 and CDR2 (germline): MNHEY, SVGAGI. The length of the CDR3 is 15 residues. CDR3 coding DNA: TGTGCCAGCAGTTACTACGGCGGGTCTCCCCACGAGCAGTACTTC. Translating gives CASSYYGGSPHEQYF.

The chain's CDR3 is CASSEGRYQGARYGYTF. CDR3 bases: TGTGCCAGCAGTGAAGGTCGTTACCAGGGGGCGCGGTATGGCTACACCTTC. The rearrangement joins TRBV6-1 to TRBJ1-2; TRBD1 matches 8 bases. The CDR3 is made up of 17 amino acids. Unmatched junction bases numbered 12, after V lost 1 base and J lost 5 bases. Germline V gene sequence: CDR1 MNHNS, CDR2 SASEGT.

The rearrangement joins TRBV5-6 to TRBJ2-3, with D tentatively TRBD1 (6 bases). Germline assignment: CDR1 SGHDT and CDR2 YYEEEE. This CDR3 has 16 residues. V was shortened by 1 base and J by 5 bases, with 17 bases between the two germline ends. The CDR3 sequence is CASSLLDSTTGDTQYF. The CDR3 DNA reads TGTGCCAGCAGCTTGTTGGACAGCACCACCGGAGATACGCAGTATTTT.

V usage is TRBV7-8 and J usage is TRBJ1-2; 10 positions agree with TRBD1. The CDR3 loop spans 16 amino acids. Germline assignment: CDR1 SGHVS and CDR2 FQNEAQ. Unmatched junction bases numbered 6, after V lost 5 bases and J lost 0 bases. DNA for the CDR3: TGTGCCAGCAGCCCAGGGGGGACAGGGGCTAACTATGGCTACACCTTC. Protein product: CASSPGGTGANYGYTF.

The rearrangement uses TRBV4-3 and TRBJ1-3, with 7 bases aligning to TRBD1. V dropped 3 bases and J dropped 0; count of bases not matched to a gene: 5. Germline loops: CDR1 LGHNA, CDR2 YSLEER. This CDR3 is built from 16 residues. The DNA for the CDR3 is TGCGCCAGCAGCCAGGGGGACAGTTTCTCTGGAAACACCATATATTTT. It yields the protein CASSQGDSFSGNTIYF.

The V and J genes are TRBV30 and TRBJ2-3, with a tentative D call TRBD2 (6 bases). Trimming stripped 5 bases from V and 4 bases from J, with 13 bases between. CDR1 and CDR2 (germline): GTSNPN, SVGIG (reference sequence). This CDR3 is built from 13 residues. The CDR3 here is CAWGVGGSDTQYF. The CDR3 nucleotides are TGTGCCTGGGGGGTGGGGGGATCAGATACGCAGTATTTT.

This chain uses TRBV5-1 with TRBJ2-5; 7 nucleotides match TRBD1. CDR1 is SGHRS, CDR2 YFSETQ, per germline. This CDR3 spans 15 amino acids. V shed 0 bases, J shed 4 bases, and the junction held 6 bases outside the gene matches. This CDR3 reads CASSLEGARGETQYF. The CDR3 nucleotides are TGCGCCAGCAGCTTGGAGGGGGCGAGGGGAGAGACCCAGTACTTC.

V gene TRBV6-5 combines with J gene TRBJ2-5, with D perhaps TRBD1 (7 bases). TRBJ2-7 explains the end of the DNA better; the J call may be wrong. The germline V gene has CDR1 MNHEY and CDR2 SVGAGI. This CDR3 has 14 residues. CDR3 sequence reads: CASSPGDSSYEQYF. The CDR3 region has the DNA TGTGCCAGCAGCCCGGGGGACAGCTCCTACGAGCAGTACTTC.

In the case of this clone: Different DNA sequences within this sample yield the same CDR3. This sequence joins TRBV5-1 and TRBJ1-1, with TRBD1 matching 8 bases. This CDR3 contains 18 residues. Trimming cost V 0 bases and J 1 base; bases outside gene matches: 11. Germline V gene sequence: CDR1 SGHRS, CDR2 YFSETQ. The CDR3 DNA sequence: TGCGCCAGCAGCTTGGCAAGTCTAGGACAGGGATCGAACACTGAAGCTTTCTTT. It yields the protein CASSLASLGQGSNTEAFF. Full variable domain (remainder filled in from reference TRBV5-1 and TRBJ1-1): KAGVTQTPRYLIKTRGQQVTLSCSPISGHRSVSWYQQTPGQGLQFLFEYFSETQRNKGNFPGRFSGRQFSNSRSEMNVSTLELGDSALYLCASSLASLGQGSNTEAFFGQGTRLTVV.

This chain links TRBV5-1 with TRBJ2-1, with 8 bases matching TRBD2. In germline, CDR1 is SGHRS, CDR2 YFSETQ. The trim removed 4 bases at V and 9 bases at J, leaving 12 bases unmatched. This CDR3 contains 15 residues. The DNA for the CDR3 is TGCGCCAGCAGCCCGGGGACTGTCGGGGGGGGTGAGCAGTTCTTC. It specifies CASSPGTVGGGEQFF.

The rearrangement uses TRBV5-6 and TRBJ2-5, with D possibly being TRBD1 (5 bases). The J call may be incorrect, as the DNA end agrees better with TRBJ2-7. The germline V gene has CDR1 SGHDT and CDR2 YYEEEE. CDR3 length: 14 amino acids. CDR3 DNA sequence: TGTGCCAGCAGCGGCCCGCTCAGGGTTTACGAGCAGTACTTC. It yields the protein CASSGPLRVYEQYF.

Comment on this clone: The junction departs from germline at one end; a sequencing error may be responsible. This chain uses TRBV7-9 with TRBJ2-3, with TRBD2 matching over 8 bases. The CDR3 covers 14 residues. Germline CDR1 is SEHNR and CDR2 is FQNEAQ (reference sequence). Written as DNA, the CDR3 is TGTGCCAGCAGCATAGCGGGGCCCACAGATACGCAGTATTTT. It yields the protein CASSIAGPTDTQYF.

This sequence joins TRBV7-8 and TRBJ1-2; D perhaps matches TRBD1 (6 bases). Germline loops: CDR1 SGHVS, CDR2 FQNEAQ. V was clipped by 5 bases and J by 3 bases, with 13 bases between them. The CDR3 runs 14 residues. The CDR3 DNA sequence: TGTGCCAGCAGCCCCGGACAGCTTTACTATGGCTACACCTTC. It specifies CASSPGQLYYGYTF.

The chain carries TRBV6-5 and TRBJ2-7; D ambiguous. Germline CDR1 reads MNHEY; CDR2 reads SVGAGI. The V end lost 0 bases, the J end lost 0 bases, and 9 bases lay between the germline ends. CDR3 length: 15 amino acids. CDR3 loop: CASSYSWQISYEQYF. Here the CDR3 DNA reads TGTGCCAGCAGTTACTCTTGGCAGATCTCCTACGAGCAGTACTTC.

This clone appeared many times. The CDR3 sequence: CASSQVGQGGALSGANVLTF. The CDR3 coding sequence is TGTGCCAGCAGCCAAGTGGGGCAGGGCGGGGCCTTATCTGGGGCCAACGTCCTGACTTTC. The chain couples TRBV14 to TRBJ2-6, with D maybe TRBD2 (6 bases). The V and J ends lost 1 base and 1 base respectively, with 20 bases between them. CDR1 and CDR2 (germline): SGHDN, FVKESK. The CDR3 runs to 20 residues.

V gene TRBV7-8 combines with J gene TRBJ2-7; weak D call: TRBD2 (5 bases). The CDR3 runs to 12 residues. CDR1 is SGHVS and CDR2 is FQNEAQ in the germline V gene. The V and J ends lost 5 bases and 7 bases respectively, with 12 bases between them. CDR3 nucleotide sequence: TGTGCCAGCAGCCCTCTCTCGGGGGAGCAGTACTTC. It is translated as CASSPLSGEQYF.

J is TRBJ2-5 and V is TRBV10-3; D not resolved. The CDR3 contains 16 residues. Germline CDR1 reads ENHRY; CDR2 reads SYGVKD. The germline V and J ends were trimmed by 9 bases and 2 bases, with 22 bases remaining between them. Here the CDR3 reads CAMTPPGTSPQETQYF. CDR3 in DNA: TGTGCCATGACGCCTCCGGGTACCTCGCCTCAAGAGACCCAGTACTTC.

A remark on this clone: At the DNA level, this CDR3 is encoded by other sequences in the same sample as well. The chain couples TRBV2 to TRBJ2-7, with 7 bases identical to TRBD2. CDR3 size: 13 residues. Germline trimming cut 6 bases from V and 4 bases from J; bases unmatched to any gene: 6. Germline-derived CDR1 and CDR2 are SNHLY and FYNNEI. The DNA for the CDR3 is TGTGCCAGCAGGAGGCTAGCGGAATACGAGCAGTACTTC. The encoded protein is CASRRLAEYEQYF.

The chain recombines TRBV2 with TRBJ1-1; 7 bases are shared with TRBD1. The CDR3 length is 16 residues. CDR1 is SNHLY, CDR2 FYNNEI, per germline. With 7 bases clipped from V and 4 bases from J, the junction kept 15 bases outside the gene matches. The CDR3 spells CASTQEGAASGTEAFF. The CDR3 DNA reads TGTGCCAGCACCCAGGAGGGGGCCGCGTCCGGCACTGAAGCTTTCTTT.

The rearrangement uses TRBV4-3 and TRBJ1-3; weak D call: TRBD1 (5 bases). CDR3 length: 15 amino acids. V dropped 0 bases and J dropped 2 bases, with 8 bases sitting between them. Germline V gives CDR1 LGHNA, CDR2 YSLEER. As DNA, the CDR3 is TGCGCCAGCAGCCAAGACTCGGGGGCTGGAAACACCATATATTTT. The encoded protein is CASSQDSGAGNTIYF.

This clone was picked up a small number of times. The chain links TRBV5-1 to TRBJ2-1, with 8 bases identical to TRBD2. Unmatched junction bases numbered 5, after V lost 6 bases and J lost 6 bases. This CDR3 is 13 amino acids long. From germline, CDR1 is SGHRS and CDR2 YFSETQ. CDR3 region: CASNSGGGNEQFF. CDR3 coding DNA: TGCGCCAGCAATTCCGGGGGGGGCAATGAGCAGTTCTTC.

The CDR3 here is CASMGLAGRDTQYF. The CDR3 DNA sequence: TGTGCCAGCATGGGACTAGCGGGAAGAGATACGCAGTATTTT. This sequence joins TRBV2 and TRBJ2-3; 13 bases match TRBD2. CDR1 is SNHLY and CDR2 is FYNNEI in the germline V gene. The junction had 3 bases not matched to a gene; V was cut back by 7 bases and J by 5 bases. The CDR3 loop spans 14 amino acids.

V usage is TRBV19 and J usage is TRBJ1-5; the D is unclear. The CDR3 extends over 13 amino acids. The germline gives CDR1 LNHDA, CDR2 SQIVND (reference sequence). Deletions cut 0 bases from V and 11 bases from J, with 11 bases between. CDR3 protein: CASSIDYSVTQHF. Written as DNA, the CDR3 is TGTGCCAGTAGTATAGATTACTCGGTGACCCAGCATTTT.